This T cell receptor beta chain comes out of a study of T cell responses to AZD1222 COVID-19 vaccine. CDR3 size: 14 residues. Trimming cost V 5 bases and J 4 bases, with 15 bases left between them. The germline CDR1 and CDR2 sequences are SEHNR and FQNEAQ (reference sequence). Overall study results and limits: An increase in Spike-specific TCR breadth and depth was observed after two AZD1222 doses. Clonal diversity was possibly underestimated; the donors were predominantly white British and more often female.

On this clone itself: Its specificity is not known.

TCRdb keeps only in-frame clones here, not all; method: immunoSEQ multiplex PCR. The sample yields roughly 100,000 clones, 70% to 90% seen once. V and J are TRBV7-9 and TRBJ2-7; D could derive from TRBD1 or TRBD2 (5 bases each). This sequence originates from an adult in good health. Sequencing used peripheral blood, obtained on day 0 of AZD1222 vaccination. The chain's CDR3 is CASSTRGSEYEQYV. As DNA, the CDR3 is TGTGCCAGCAGCACTAGGGGCTCTGAGTACGAGCAGTACGTC.